This T cell receptor (beta chain) is from a study of blood T cell repertoires in COVID-19. Study at large: T cells, B-cell-depleted T cells, or PBMCs provided the cDNA or gDNA that served as material.

Seattle-derived patients entered the study during active infection and were followed longitudinally. This clone appeared a few times. Original data processing: Estimates of nucleated cell counts were drawn from the amplification of reference gene primers. Assay: immunoSEQ multiplex PCR; the TCRdb copy retains only in-frame clones and omits some. That table supplies the V and J calls and clone size; D and trimming were determined from the DNA. Of about 310,000 clones listed, roughly 89% were seen once; the top ten hold around 0.98%. Germline values: CDR1 MDHEN, CDR2 SYDVKM. The junction had 11 bases not matched to a gene; V was cut back by 3 bases and J by 6 bases. The CDR3 contains 15 residues.

The chain uses TRBV28 and TRBJ2-7; TRBD1 agrees at 7 bases. This TCR came from a woman in her thirties or forties with COVID-19, enrolled during active disease. Sequences were obtained from peripheral blood. The CDR3: CASSFPGTELFEQYF. CDR3 in DNA: TGTGCCAGCAGTTTCCCCGGGACAGAGCTTTTCGAGCAGTACTTC. Filled out from reference TRBV28 and TRBJ2-7, the complete variable domain reads DVKVTQSSRYLVKRTGEKVFLECVQDMDHENMFWYRQDPGLGLRLIYFSYDVKMKEKGDIPEGYSVSREKKERFSLILESASTNQTSMYLCASSFPGTELFEQYFGPGTRLTVT.